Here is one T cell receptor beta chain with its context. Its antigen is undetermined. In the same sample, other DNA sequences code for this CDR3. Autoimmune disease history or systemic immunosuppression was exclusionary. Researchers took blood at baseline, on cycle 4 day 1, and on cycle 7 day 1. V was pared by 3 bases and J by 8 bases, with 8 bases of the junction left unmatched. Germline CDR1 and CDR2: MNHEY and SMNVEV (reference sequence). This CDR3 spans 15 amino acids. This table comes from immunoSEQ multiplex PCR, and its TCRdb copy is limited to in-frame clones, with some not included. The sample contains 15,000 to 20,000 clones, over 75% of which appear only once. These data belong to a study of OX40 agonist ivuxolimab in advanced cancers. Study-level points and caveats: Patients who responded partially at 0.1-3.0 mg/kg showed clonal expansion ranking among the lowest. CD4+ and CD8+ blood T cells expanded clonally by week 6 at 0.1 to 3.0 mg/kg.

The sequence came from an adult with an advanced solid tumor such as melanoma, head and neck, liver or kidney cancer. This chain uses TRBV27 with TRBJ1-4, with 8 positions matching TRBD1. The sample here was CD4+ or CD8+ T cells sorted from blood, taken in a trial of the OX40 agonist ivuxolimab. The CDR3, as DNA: TGTGCCAGCAGTTTTACCGGGACAGGTCACGAAAAACTGTTTTTT. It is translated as CASSFTGTGHEKLFF.